A selection of T cell receptor beta chains follows, all from one sample in a study of cytomegalovirus exposure and HLA in healthy donors. TCRdb's copy holds only in-frame clones and misses some; the assay was immunoSEQ multiplex PCR. The sample lists approximately 260,000 clones; 84% were seen once. Material for sequencing was PBMCs. Receptor source: a woman between 40 and 50 years old in good health and CMV-seropositive. Both conserved end residues are part of each CDR3. The D gene is left open where the match is weak. Size values are once, few and many counts, or a class for expanded clones, and some rows have none.

J gene,clone size,D gene,V gene,CDR3 DNA,CDR3 protein
TRBJ1-2,once,TRBD1,TRBV27,TGTGCCAGCAGCCAAGGACCGGGACAGGTGAACTATGGCTACACCTTC,CASSQGPGQVNYGYTF
TRBJ2-7,.,.,TRBV19,TGTGCCAGTAGTCTTCAACTGAGTAGCGAGCAGTACTTC,CASSLQLSSEQYF
TRBJ2-2,.,.,TRBV21-1,TGTGCCAGACCGGGGACGGGGACTAGCGGGAACACCGGGGAGCTGTTTTTT,CARPGTGTSGNTGELFF
TRBJ1-1,once,TRBD1,TRBV5-6,TGTGCCAGCAGCTTTACGGACAGGGGGCGCTCAAAAGCTTTCTTT,CASSFTDRGRSKAFF
TRBJ2-3,few,TRBD2,TRBV4-3,TGCGCCAGCAGCCAGACTAACCTAGCGGGGGGATTCACAGATACGCAGTATTTT,CASSQTNLAGGFTDTQYF
TRBJ1-5,.,.,TRBV21-1,TGTGCCAGGACAGTGGGTCAGCCCCAGCATTTT,CARTVGQPQHF
TRBJ1-2,.,.,TRBV19,TGTGCCAGTAGTGCACGCCGGGAAACAAGGCAATGCTACACCTTC,CASSARRETRQCYTF
TRBJ1-5,.,.,TRBV7-2,TGTGCCAGCAGCTTATATCTAGGCTATAGCAATCAGCCCCAGCATTTT,CASSLYLGYSNQPQHF
TRBJ2-1,few,TRBD2,TRBV7-8,TGTGCCAGCAGCTTACGGCTAGCGGGAGTTCGTAATGAGCAGTTCTTC,CASSLRLAGVRNEQFF
TRBJ2-3,.,.,TRBV7-9,TGTGCCAGCAGCTTCCCCGAGGGCACAGATACGCAGTATTTT,CASSFPEGTDTQYF
TRBJ2-5,.,.,TRBV12-5,TGTGCTAGTGGTTCCCCTGTTCCTAGGCGAGAGACCCAGTACTTC,CASGSPVPRRETQYF
TRBJ2-2,.,TRBD2,TRBV6-6,TGTGCCAGTACGACCGGGGGGTCTCGCACCGGGGAGCTGTTTTTT,CASTTGGSRTGELFF
TRBJ2-6,.,.,TRBV6-5,TGTGCCAGCAGTTTAAAACAGGGCTCTGGGGCCAACGTCCTGACTTTC,CASSLKQGSGANVLTF
TRBJ2-2,once,.,TRBV11-2,TGTGCCAGCAGCCCAAACCAATGGACACCCAACACCGGGGAGCTGTTTTTT,CASSPNQWTPNTGELFF